A single sample gave rise to the 20 T cell receptor beta chains below, sequenced in a study of T cells in Graves' hyperthyroidism and ophthalmopathy. Researchers amplified the TCR beta CDR3 regions from RNA transcripts. Carried out on the TCR CDR3, a first-round RT-PCR used the HTBI primer set. TCRdb independently ran MiXCR on the multiplex PCR reads; one entry per CDR3 protein. Counted here are 250,000 to 300,000 distinct CDR3 sequences, around 15% occurring once; the ten biggest clones make up 30%. The sequencing sample was made of blood. These receptors came from a woman between 45 and 60 years old with Graves' hyperthyroidism that later progressed to Graves' ophthalmopathy.

This clonotype was detected ten times or more. V and J are TRBV20-1 and TRBJ2-1; D possibly corresponds to TRBD1 (5 bases). The CDR3 is made up of 14 amino acids. The germline V and J ends were trimmed by 3 bases and 3 bases, with 12 bases remaining between them. Germline values: CDR1 DFQATT, CDR2 SNEGSKA (reference sequence). The CDR3, as DNA: TGCAGTGCTAGTCCCTCAGGGTTCTACAATGAGCAGTTCTTC. Amino acid sequence: CSASPSGFYNEQFF.

This clonotype was counted a few times. CDR3 in DNA: TGTGCCAGCAGTGAAAACAGGGTCTACAATGAGCAGTTCTTC. This encodes CASSENRVYNEQFF. This chain links TRBV6-1 with TRBJ2-1; D may be TRBD1 (6 bases). The germline gives CDR1 MNHNS, CDR2 SASEGT. Between the trimmed V and J ends, which lost 2 bases and 3 bases, there was a span of 8 bases. The CDR3 is 14 amino acids.

By sample fraction, this clonotype is medium-sized (0.01 to 0.1%). The chain couples TRBV2 to TRBJ1-4; 9 bases are shared with TRBD1. The CDR3 is made up of 15 amino acids. Germline trimming cut 7 bases from V and 5 bases from J; bases unmatched to any gene: 8. The germline V gene encodes CDR1 SNHLY and CDR2 FYNNEI. The CDR3 bases are TGTGCCAGCACCGAATCCGGGACAGGGAATGAAAAACTGTTTTTT. This gives the protein CASTESGTGNEKLFF. The complete variable domain, with remaining parts taken from reference TRBV2 and TRBJ1-4, reads EPEVTQTPSHQVTQMGQEVILRCVPISNHLYFYWYRQILGQKVEFLVSFYNNEISEKSEIFDDQFSVERPDGSNFTLKIRSTKLEDSAMYFCASTESGTGNEKLFFGSGTQLSVL.

This clonotype was observed at least ten times. The chain has TRBV6-1 and TRBJ1-2; 8 bases fit TRBD1. CDR1 is MNHNS and CDR2 is SASEGT in the germline V gene. With 0 bases clipped from V and 4 bases from J, the junction kept 4 bases outside the gene matches. The CDR3 has 15 amino acids. In DNA, the CDR3 is TGTGCCAGCAGTGAAGCTAGGACAGGGATCTATGGCTACACCTTC. It specifies CASSEARTGIYGYTF.

This clonotype has at least ten counts. CDR3 region: CSVEDRGLTDTQYF. CDR3 nucleotide sequence: TGCAGCGTTGAAGACAGGGGGCTCACAGATACGCAGTATTTT. The chain employs TRBV29-1 and TRBJ2-3; 8 positions match TRBD1. V shed 0 bases, J shed 2 bases, and the junction held 1 base outside the gene matches. This CDR3 spans 14 amino acids. Germline-derived CDR1 and CDR2 are SQVTM and ANQGSEA.

This clonotype has only a few counts. The chain joins TRBV6-5 to TRBJ1-2; no definite D call. This CDR3 region has 13 residues. The V and J ends lost 2 bases and 6 bases respectively, with 10 bases between them. Germline CDR1 MNHEY, CDR2 SVGAGI. CDR3 amino acids: CASSYGLVNGYTF. The CDR3 DNA reads as TGTGCCAGCAGTTACGGTTTGGTGAATGGCTACACCTTC.

There are many counts of this clonotype. J is TRBJ2-5 and V is TRBV11-2, with D perhaps matching TRBD1 or TRBD2 (5 bases each). The CDR3 sequence is 13 residues long. Trimming left V 3 bases short and J 7 bases short, with 12 bases between. CDR1 and CDR2 from the germline V gene are SGHAT and FQNNGV. CDR3 coding DNA: TGTGCCAGCAGCTTGGCGACGAGGGGGACCCAGTACTTC. Translating gives CASSLATRGTQYF.

There are many counts of this clonotype. The genes are TRBV19 and TRBJ1-1; D gene unclear. Looked up from germline, CDR1 is LNHDA and CDR2 is SQIVND (reference sequence). This CDR3 contains 15 residues. Trimming cost V 3 bases and J 2 bases, with 13 bases left between them. The CDR3 sequence: CASSITRQLNTEAFF. DNA of the CDR3: TGTGCCAGTAGTATTACTAGGCAGTTAAACACTGAAGCTTTCTTT.

This clonotype was observed at least ten times. This sequence joins TRBV27 and TRBJ2-3, with TRBD2 matching over 8 bases. After removal of 5 bases from V and 4 bases from J, the junction contained 11 bases not matched to a gene. The CDR3 consists of 16 residues. Germline CDR1 is MNHEY and CDR2 is SMNVEV (reference sequence). The CDR3 nucleotides are TGTGCCAGCAGTCTACAGCGGGAGAATGGTCCAGATACGCAGTATTTT. This translates into CASSLQRENGPDTQYF.

The rearrangement uses TRBV9 and TRBJ1-2, with 7 bases that match TRBD1. The CDR3 has 16 residues. J was trimmed by 0 bases and V by 4 bases; bases with no gene match: 9. Germline-derived CDR1 and CDR2 are SGDLS and YYNGEE. The CDR3 DNA reads as TGTGCCAGCAGCCGGACAGGAGGCAGTCCTAACTATGGCTACACCTTC. Protein sequence: CASSRTGGSPNYGYTF.

This clonotype was seen many times. The V gene is TRBV20-1, the J gene TRBJ1-2; D gene ambiguous. The CDR3 length is 13 residues. The germline V and J ends were trimmed by 0 bases and 4 bases, with 9 bases remaining between them. The V gene's germline CDR1 is DFQATT and CDR2 SNEGSKA (reference sequence). The CDR3 region has the DNA TGCAGTGCTAGAGAAACTCGAGGCTATGGCTACACCTTC. Protein sequence: CSARETRGYGYTF.

The table lists this clonotype with a few counts. The chain combines TRBV5-1 with TRBJ2-5; either TRBD1 or TRBD2 may fit D (5 bases each). CDR3 length: 13 residues. From germline, CDR1 is SGHRS and CDR2 YFSETQ. Trimming pared 7 bases from V and 7 bases from J, leaving 17 bases between. CDR3 nucleotide sequence: TGCGCCAGCCTCTCCAGGGACCCGGTGACCCAGTACTTC. Translated: CASLSRDPVTQYF. Variable domain in full (rest from reference TRBV5-1 and TRBJ2-5): KAGVTQTPRYLIKTRGQQVTLSCSPISGHRSVSWYQQTPGQGLQFLFEYFSETQRNKGNFPGRFSGRQFSNSRSEMNVSTLELGDSALYLCASLSRDPVTQYFGPGTRLLVL.

This clonotype occurred a few times. The rearrangement joins TRBV18 to TRBJ2-4; the match to TRBD1 covers 12 bases. Germline V lookup: CDR1 KGHSH, CDR2 LQKENI. Germline trimming cut 6 bases from V and 15 bases from J; bases unmatched to any gene: 9. The CDR3 has 13 amino acids. The CDR3: CASSGTGGDLLYF. CDR3 DNA sequence: TGTGCCAGCTCGGGGACAGGGGGCGACCTTCTGTACTTC. Based on the CDR3 plus reference TRBV18 and TRBJ2-4, the full variable domain is NAGVMQNPRHLVRRRGQEARLRCSPMKGHSHVYWYRQLPEEGLKFMVYLQKENIIDESGMPKERFSAEFPKEGPSILRIQQVVRGDSAAYFCASSGTGGDLLYFGAGTRLSVL.

This clonotype was observed at least ten times. V is TRBV6-1 and J is TRBJ1-1; tentatively, D is TRBD1 (6 bases). This CDR3 region has 12 residues. Deletions cut 6 bases from V and 9 bases from J, with 14 bases between. Germline CDR1 reads MNHNS; CDR2 reads SASEGT. The CDR3 nucleotides read TGTGCCAGCAGCGTTGACAGGCCCAAAGCTTTCTTT. It yields the protein CASSVDRPKAFF.

In this sample, this clonotype turned up many times. The genes are TRBV7-2 and TRBJ1-5; D is unclear. With 2 bases removed from V and 1 base from J, the gap between germline ends came to 9 bases. The CDR3 sequence is 15 residues long. The germline V gene has CDR1 SGHTA and CDR2 FQGNSA. The CDR3: CASSLNYGSNQPQHF. In DNA form, the CDR3 reads TGTGCCAGCAGCTTAAATTACGGCAGCAATCAGCCCCAGCATTTT.

This clonotype appeared many times. The CDR3 reads CASSLRGLAGGFLVRYF. The CDR3 nucleotides read TGTGCCAGCAGTTTAAGGGGACTAGCGGGAGGTTTCCTCGTTCGGTATTTT. This chain uses TRBV27 with TRBJ2-3, with 15 bases matching TRBD2. Germline-derived CDR1 and CDR2 are MNHEY and SMNVEV (reference sequence). With V trimmed by 2 bases and J by 14 bases, 14 bases remained unmatched. This CDR3 is 17 amino acids long.

This clonotype was observed at least ten times. This chain links TRBV7-2 with TRBJ2-5; tentatively, D is TRBD2 (6 bases). V lost 5 bases and J lost 4, with 14 bases in between. This CDR3 has 14 amino acids. Germline-derived CDR1 and CDR2 are SGHTA and FQGNSA. The CDR3: CASSPLWRGETQYF. CDR3 bases: TGTGCCAGCAGCCCGTTATGGAGGGGAGAGACCCAGTACTTC.

This clonotype came up many times. V usage is TRBV2 and J usage is TRBJ2-5; weak D call: TRBD2 (6 bases). The ends were cut back, 0 bases at V and 7 bases at J, with 9 bases in the middle. Germline V CDR1 and CDR2: SNHLY, FYNNEI. The CDR3 runs to 13 residues. The CDR3 region is CASSEAGRGTQYF. CDR3 nucleotides: TGTGCCAGCAGTGAAGCGGGGCGGGGGACCCAGTACTTC.

A word on this clonotype: Possible read error: a much larger clone is one base away. V gene TRBV28 combines with J gene TRBJ1-1, with a tentative D call TRBD1 (5 bases). This CDR3 is built from 12 residues. CDR1 is MDHEN, CDR2 SYDVKM, per germline. CDR3 DNA: TGTGCCAACAGTTTATCAGGGATGGGGGCTTTCTTT. Encoded protein: CANSLSGMGAFF. Filled out from reference TRBV28 and TRBJ1-1, the complete variable domain reads DVKVTQSSRYLVKRTGEKVFLECVQDMDHENMFWYRQDPGLGLRLIYFSYDVKMKEKGDIPEGYSVSREKKERFSLILESASTNQTSMYLCANSLSGMGAFFGQGTRLTVV.

At least ten counts were recorded for this clonotype. The rearrangement joins TRBV20-1 to TRBJ2-1; no definite D call. This CDR3 region has 15 residues. V was cut by 0 bases and J by 2 bases, with 11 bases left in between. Germline V gene data show CDR1 as DFQATT and CDR2 as SNEGSKA (reference sequence). The CDR3 here is CSARDPLRTYNEQFF. Here the CDR3 DNA reads TGCAGTGCTAGAGATCCTTTGCGGACCTACAATGAGCAGTTCTTC.